This T cell receptor beta chain stems from a study of blood T cell repertoires in COVID-19 (dated by TCRdb to between 2020 and 2021). For context, the study as a whole: Collaborator samples came from the United States, Italy and Spain and covered acute and convalescent phases of COVID-19. HLA class I and class II types, where available, came from metadata supplied by the sample provider rather than from assay-based typing. The samples were drawn from two sources: the first 160 participants of the ongoing ImmuneRACE study, and about 1,300 subjects contributed by 6 global collaborators. A de-identified subject ID, COVID-19 status, age in years and sex were almost always included in the sample metadata. Deeply sampled blood TCRbeta repertoires from subjects exposed to, actively infected with, or recovered from COVID-19 were included in the dataset. The material from the prospective study consisted of cDNA or gDNA derived from T cells, B-cell-depleted T cells, or PBMCs. The repertoires were released in a freely available public database meant as a resource for research on the immune response to SARS-CoV-2.

Concerning this clone: What this receptor recognizes is not known. The input lacks base qualities; no much larger clone sits a single base away.

V sheds 0 bases and J sheds 4 bases, leaving 8 bases between their ends. From the germline V gene, CDR1 is LGHNA and CDR2 is YSLEER. Spanning cysteine to phenylalanine, the CDR3 consists of 14 amino acids. The CDR3 DNA has 42 bases and is translated from base 1. Collaborating institutions collected whole blood in K2EDTA tubes following their own protocols. For TCRbeta analysis, collaborators shipped samples in one of three forms: frozen whole blood, isolated PBMCs, or DNA extracted from either of those sample types. General findings and caveats noted by the study authors: The quantity of clinical and demographic metadata differed by source and by participant and was supplied without curation.

TCRbeta CDR3 regions were amplified from genomic DNA by means of the immunoSEQ Assay, a bias-controlled multiplex PCR. Per the authors' processing: The number of nucleated cells in each sample was estimated by amplification of reference gene primers within the assay. To quantify the absolute abundance of each unique TCRbeta CDR3 rearrangement, sequence reads were collapsed and filtered. For each sample, productive Simpson clonality was calculated as the square root of Simpson's diversity index over productive rearrangements. This is the immuneACCESS table as TCRdb keeps it, with only in-frame sequences that have V and J called. A part of the clones is gone; compared with another copy, unresolved V genes explain less than half, and the rest is unexplained. V and J calls and clone size are given by that table; D and trimming were obtained from the DNA. Recorded for this sample are just under 90,000 clones; approximately 75% of them occurred a single time. Jointly, the top ten make up about an eighth of the sample.

Recombination joined TRBV4-3 with TRBJ2-3; the D gene remains uncertain. The sequence was collected from a woman over 75 with acute or convalescent COVID-19. What was sequenced was peripheral blood. In nucleotide form, the sequence is TGCGCCAGCAGCCAAGAAGAGTTCTCAGATACGCAGTATTTT. The resulting protein is CASSQEEFSDTQYF.